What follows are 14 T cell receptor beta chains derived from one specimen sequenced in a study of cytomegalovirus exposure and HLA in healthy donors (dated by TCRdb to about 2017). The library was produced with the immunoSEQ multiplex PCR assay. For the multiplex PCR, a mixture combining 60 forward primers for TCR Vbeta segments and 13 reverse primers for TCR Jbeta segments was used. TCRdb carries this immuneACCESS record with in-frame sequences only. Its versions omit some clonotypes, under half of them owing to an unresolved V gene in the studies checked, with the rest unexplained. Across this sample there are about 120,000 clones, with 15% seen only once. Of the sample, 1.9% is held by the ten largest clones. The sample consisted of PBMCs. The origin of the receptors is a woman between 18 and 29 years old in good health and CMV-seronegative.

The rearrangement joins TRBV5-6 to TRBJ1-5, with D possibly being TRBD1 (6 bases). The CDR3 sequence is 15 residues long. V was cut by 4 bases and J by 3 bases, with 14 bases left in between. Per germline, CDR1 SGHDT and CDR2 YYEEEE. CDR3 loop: CASSRETGDNQPQHF. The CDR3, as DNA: TGTGCCAGCAGCCGAGAGACAGGAGACAATCAGCCCCAGCATTTT.

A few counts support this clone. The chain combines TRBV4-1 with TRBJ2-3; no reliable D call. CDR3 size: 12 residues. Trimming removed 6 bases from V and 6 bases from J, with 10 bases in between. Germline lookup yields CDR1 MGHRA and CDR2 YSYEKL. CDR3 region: CASRSQWDTQYF. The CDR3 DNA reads TGCGCCAGCAGGTCACAGTGGGATACGCAGTATTTT.

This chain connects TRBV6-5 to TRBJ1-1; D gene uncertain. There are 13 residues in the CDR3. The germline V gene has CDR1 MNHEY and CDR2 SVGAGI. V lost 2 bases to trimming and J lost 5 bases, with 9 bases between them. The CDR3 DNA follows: TGTGCCAGCAGTTACGTGCCCGGGACTGAAGCTTTCTTT. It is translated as CASSYVPGTEAFF.

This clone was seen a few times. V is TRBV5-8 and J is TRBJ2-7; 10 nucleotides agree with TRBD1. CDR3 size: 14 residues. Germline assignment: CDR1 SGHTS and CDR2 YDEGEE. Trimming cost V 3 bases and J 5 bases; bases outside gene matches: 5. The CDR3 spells CASSWMGQGNEQYF. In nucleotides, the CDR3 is TGTGCCAGCAGCTGGATGGGACAGGGGAACGAGCAGTACTTC.

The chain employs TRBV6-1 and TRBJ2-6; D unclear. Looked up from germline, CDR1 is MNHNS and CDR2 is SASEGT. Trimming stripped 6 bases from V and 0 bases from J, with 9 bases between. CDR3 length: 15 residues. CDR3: CASSPLNSGANVLTF. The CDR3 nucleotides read TGTGCCAGCAGCCCGTTAAACTCTGGGGCCAACGTCCTGACTTTC.

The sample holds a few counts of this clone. CDR3 DNA sequence: TGTGCCAGCAGGAATCAGGGGGTCACAGATACGCAGTATTTT. It translates to CASRNQGVTDTQYF. This chain links TRBV6-1 with TRBJ2-3; 7 positions match TRBD1. V was pared by 6 bases and J by 2 bases, with 5 bases of the junction left unmatched. Germline CDR1 and CDR2: MNHNS and SASEGT. The CDR3 contains 14 residues.

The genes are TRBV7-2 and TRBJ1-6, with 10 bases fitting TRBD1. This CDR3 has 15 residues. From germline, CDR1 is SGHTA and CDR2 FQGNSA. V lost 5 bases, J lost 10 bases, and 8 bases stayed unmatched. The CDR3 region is CASSTRTGGASPLHF. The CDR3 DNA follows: TGTGCCAGCAGCACCCGGACAGGGGGTGCGTCACCCCTCCACTTT. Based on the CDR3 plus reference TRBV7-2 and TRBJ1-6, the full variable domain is GAGVSQSPSNKVTEKGKDVELRCDPISGHTALYWYRQSLGQGLEFLIYFQGNSAPDKSGLPSDRFSAERTGGSVSTLTIQRTQQEDSAVYLCASSTRTGGASPLHFGNGTRLTVT.

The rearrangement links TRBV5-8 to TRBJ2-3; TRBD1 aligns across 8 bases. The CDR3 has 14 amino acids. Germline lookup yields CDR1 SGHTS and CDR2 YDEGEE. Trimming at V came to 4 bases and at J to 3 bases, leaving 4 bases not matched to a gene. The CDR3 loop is CASSPGTGTDTQYF. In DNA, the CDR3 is TGTGCCAGCAGCCCCGGGACAGGAACAGATACGCAGTATTTT.

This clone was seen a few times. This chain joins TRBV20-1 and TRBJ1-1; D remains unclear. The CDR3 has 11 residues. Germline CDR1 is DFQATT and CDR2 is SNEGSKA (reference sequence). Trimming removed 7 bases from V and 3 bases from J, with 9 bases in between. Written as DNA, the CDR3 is TGCAGTGAATATACGGACACTGAAGCTTTCTTT. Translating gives CSEYTDTEAFF.

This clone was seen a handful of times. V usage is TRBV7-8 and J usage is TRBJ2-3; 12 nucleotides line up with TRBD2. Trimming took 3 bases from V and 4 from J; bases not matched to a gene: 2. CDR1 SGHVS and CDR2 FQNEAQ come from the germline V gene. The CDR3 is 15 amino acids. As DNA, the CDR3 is TGTGCCAGCAGCTTTCTAGCGGGGGGGCCAGATACGCAGTATTTT. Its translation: CASSFLAGGPDTQYF.

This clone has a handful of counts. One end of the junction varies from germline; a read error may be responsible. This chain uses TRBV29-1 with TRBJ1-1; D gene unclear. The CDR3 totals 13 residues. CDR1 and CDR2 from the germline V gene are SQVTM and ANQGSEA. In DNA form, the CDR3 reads TGCAGCGCTGAAAAAGGCGACTTGACTGAAGCTTTCTTT. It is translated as CSAEKGDLTEAFF.

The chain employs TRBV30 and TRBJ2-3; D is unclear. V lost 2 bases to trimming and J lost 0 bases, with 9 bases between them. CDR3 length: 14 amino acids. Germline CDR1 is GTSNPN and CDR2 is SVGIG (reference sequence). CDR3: CAWSKAASTDTQYF. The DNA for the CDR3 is TGTGCCTGGAGTAAGGCGGCTAGCACAGATACGCAGTATTTT. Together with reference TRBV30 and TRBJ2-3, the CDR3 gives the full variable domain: SQTIHQWPATLVQPVGSPLSLECTVEGTSNPNLYWYRQAAGRGLQLLFYSVGIGQISSEVPQNLSASRPQDRQFILSSKKLLLSDSGFYLCAWSKAASTDTQYFGPGTRLTVL.

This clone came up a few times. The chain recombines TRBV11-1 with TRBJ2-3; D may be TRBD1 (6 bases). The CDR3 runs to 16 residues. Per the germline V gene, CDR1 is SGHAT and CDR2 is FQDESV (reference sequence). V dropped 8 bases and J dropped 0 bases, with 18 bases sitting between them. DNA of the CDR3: TGTGCCAGCCGATCGCAAGGGGGATGGAGCACAGATACGCAGTATTTT. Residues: CASRSQGGWSTDTQYF.

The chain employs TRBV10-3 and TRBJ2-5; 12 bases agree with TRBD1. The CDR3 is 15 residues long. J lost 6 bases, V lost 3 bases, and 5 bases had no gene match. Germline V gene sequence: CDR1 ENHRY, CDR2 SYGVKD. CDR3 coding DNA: TGTGCCATCAGTGATAGGGACAGGGGGCTAAAGACCCAGTACTTC. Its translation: CAISDRDRGLKTQYF.